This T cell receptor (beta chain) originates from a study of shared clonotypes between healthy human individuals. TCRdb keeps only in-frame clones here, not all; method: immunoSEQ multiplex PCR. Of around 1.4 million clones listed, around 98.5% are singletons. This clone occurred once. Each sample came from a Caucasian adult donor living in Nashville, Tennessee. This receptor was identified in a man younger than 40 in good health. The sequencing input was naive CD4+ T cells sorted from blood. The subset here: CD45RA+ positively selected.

The CDR3 nucleotides are TGTGCTAGTGGTTATGAGAGTGCAGGACAAAGTCGGGCCAACGTCCTGACTTTC. This encodes CASGYESAGQSRANVLTF. The chain combines TRBV12-5 with TRBJ2-6, with TRBD1 as a possible D gene (5 bases). This CDR3 is 18 amino acids long. Trimming cost V 4 bases and J 5 bases, with 21 bases left between them. Germline CDR1 reads LGHNT; CDR2 reads FRNRAP.